This TCR beta chain derives from a study of control samples from healthy donors and cancer patients. Here immunoSEQ multiplex PCR was the method, and the copy in TCRdb shows in-frame clones only, minus some. This sample carries roughly 88,000 clones, 91% of them seen once, and the ten largest clones take about 16%. The CDR3 is 13 residues long. CDR1 and CDR2 (germline): SNHLY, FYNNEI. J lost 7 bases, V lost 4 bases, and 4 bases had no gene match. Sequenced material: blood. V usage is TRBV2 and J usage is TRBJ1-5; TRBD1 aligns across 7 bases. This TCR was sampled from a man aged 50 to 60 in good health. CDR3 protein: CASSGDSRQPQHF. Here the CDR3 DNA reads TGTGCCAGCAGTGGGGACAGCCGACAGCCCCAGCATTTT.